The 25 T cell receptor beta chains below all came from one sample that was sequenced in a study of shared T cell receptors in the human thymus. Only in-frame clones appear in the TCRdb table, and some are missing; sequencing was by immunoSEQ multiplex PCR. Here the sample spans approximately 580,000 clones, around three quarters being singletons. Another study also made use of these data, one on human thymus T cells.

Sequences were obtained from thymocytes. The receptors originated from a boy in the first two years of life with a congenital heart defect.

In DNA, the CDR3 is TGTGCCAGCAGCTTAGGGGCCCGGGCAGGGTACAATGAGCAGTTCTTC. The encoded protein is CASSLGARAGYNEQFF. This chain joins TRBV7-9 and TRBJ2-1; tentatively, D is TRBD1 (5 bases). This CDR3 is 16 amino acids long. Germline V gene data show CDR1 as SEHNR and CDR2 as FQNEAQ (reference sequence). V was pared by 1 base and J by 4 bases, with 14 bases between.

The chain has TRBV19 and TRBJ2-5; TRBD1 matches 7 bases. V trimming: 6 bases; J trimming: 3 bases; junction bases outside the gene matches: 4. This CDR3 spans 13 amino acids. The germline CDR1 and CDR2 sequences are LNHDA and SQIVND (reference sequence). The CDR3 DNA reads as TGTGCCAGTAGGAACAGGGGAGAAGAGACCCAGTACTTC. It translates to CASRNRGEETQYF.

CDR3 amino acids: CASSASRDGDTQYF. In nucleotides, the CDR3 is TGTGCCAGCAGTGCCTCGAGGGATGGCGATACGCAGTATTTT. The rearrangement uses TRBV25-1 and TRBJ2-3, with D perhaps TRBD2 (5 bases). This CDR3 comprises 14 residues. V shed 4 bases and J shed 6 bases, with 14 bases lying between them. The germline V gene encodes CDR1 MGHDK and CDR2 SYGVNS.

This chain connects TRBV30 to TRBJ2-1, with D possibly matching TRBD2 (5 bases). CDR1 and CDR2 (germline): GTSNPN, SVGIG (reference sequence). V dropped 1 base and J dropped 8 bases, with 9 bases sitting between them. The CDR3 is 12 amino acids. The CDR3 here is CAWSGGNHEQFF. The CDR3 coding sequence is TGTGCCTGGAGTGGAGGGAATCATGAGCAGTTCTTC.

V is TRBV20-1 and J is TRBJ2-1; D gene uncertain. The germline V gene encodes CDR1 DFQATT and CDR2 SNEGSKA (reference sequence). V gave up 3 bases and J gave up 7 bases, with 7 bases separating them. This CDR3 region has 11 residues. The DNA of the CDR3 is TGCAGTGCTAGGGCGGAGAATGAGCAGTTCTTC. Translated: CSARAENEQFF.

The chain links TRBV27 to TRBJ2-2; 9 bases line up with TRBD2. CDR3 length: 12 residues. Unmatched junction bases numbered 1, after V lost 4 bases and J lost 10 bases. Germline CDR1 is MNHEY and CDR2 is SMNVEV (reference sequence). The CDR3 region is CASSSSGKELFF. In nucleotides, the CDR3 is TGTGCCAGCAGTTCTAGCGGGAAGGAGCTGTTTTTT.

The chain joins TRBV13 to TRBJ2-1, with a tentative D call TRBD2 (6 bases). The germline V and J ends were trimmed by 5 bases and 6 bases, with 11 bases remaining between them. Per the germline V gene, CDR1 is PRHDT and CDR2 is FYEKMQ (reference sequence). The CDR3 has 13 residues. DNA for the CDR3: TGTGCCAGCAGCCCCTGGACTATCAATGAGCAGTTCTTC. Its protein is CASSPWTINEQFF.

This chain joins TRBV29-1 and TRBJ2-5; 12 positions match TRBD2. Germline values: CDR1 SQVTM, CDR2 ANQGSEA. The CDR3 spans 14 residues. V lost 6 bases to trimming and J lost 4 bases; unmatched junction nucleotides: 6. For the CDR3, the DNA is TGCAGCGTGGTGACTAGCGGGAGAGGAGAGACCCAGTACTTC. Translating gives CSVVTSGRGETQYF.

The rearrangement joins TRBV27 to TRBJ2-7; 13 nucleotides agree with TRBD2. Germline values: CDR1 MNHEY, CDR2 SMNVEV (reference sequence). The CDR3 runs to 16 residues. V was pared by 5 bases and J by 5 bases, with 9 bases of the junction left unmatched. The chain's CDR3 is CASSTGLAGALHEQYF. CDR3 DNA: TGTGCCAGCAGTACTGGACTAGCGGGAGCACTTCACGAGCAGTACTTC.

The chain employs TRBV7-2 and TRBJ2-1; 9 bases map to TRBD2. V lost 0 bases to trimming and J lost 6 bases; unmatched junction nucleotides: 12. Germline V gives CDR1 SGHTA, CDR2 FQGNSA. The CDR3 loop spans 18 amino acids. The chain's CDR3 is CASSLAQSGASGINEQFF. The CDR3, as DNA: TGTGCCAGCAGCTTAGCGCAAAGTGGGGCTAGCGGGATCAATGAGCAGTTCTTC.

Here the CDR3 DNA reads TGTGCCAGCAGCCAAGCCCGGTCTTCGACAGCCATTGATCGCACTGAAGCTTTCTTT. This encodes CASSQARSSTAIDRTEAFF. The rearrangement links TRBV14 to TRBJ1-1, with D possibly being TRBD1 (5 bases). The CDR3 totals 19 residues. Germline V CDR1 and CDR2: SGHDN, FVKESK. V lost 1 base and J lost 4, with 25 bases in between.

V and J are TRBV27 and TRBJ1-2, with D hard to call. V gave up 5 bases and J gave up 4 bases, with 11 bases separating them. The CDR3 is 13 amino acids. Germline V gene lookup returns CDR1 MNHEY and CDR2 SMNVEV (reference sequence). The CDR3 region is CASSRGPAYGYTF. Here the CDR3 DNA reads TGTGCCAGCAGTCGAGGTCCCGCCTATGGCTACACCTTC.

This clone was recorded once. This chain links TRBV29-1 with TRBJ1-3, with 7 bases aligning to TRBD1. From germline, CDR1 is SQVTM and CDR2 ANQGSEA. Trimming removed 0 bases from V and 0 bases from J; junction bases left unmatched: 8. The CDR3 extends over 17 amino acids. The CDR3 region is CSVEDPEGAISGNTIYF. The CDR3 nucleotides read TGCAGCGTTGAAGATCCGGAGGGGGCAATCTCTGGAAACACCATATATTTT.

This clone was seen a few times. The chain links TRBV4-2 to TRBJ1-3; D perhaps matches TRBD1 (6 bases). CDR1 is LGHNA and CDR2 is YNFKEQ in the germline V gene. This CDR3 has 15 amino acids. V gave up 4 bases and J gave up 0 bases, with 10 bases separating them. The DNA for the CDR3 is TGTGCCAGCAGCCCCGGGACAAGCTCTGGAAACACCATATATTTT. It translates to CASSPGTSSGNTIYF.

This clone was detected once. This chain uses TRBV28 with TRBJ2-5; D may be TRBD2 (6 bases). Per germline, CDR1 MDHEN and CDR2 SYDVKM. The CDR3 consists of 13 residues. V was cut by 11 bases and J by 2 bases, with 15 bases left in between. CDR3 nucleotide sequence: TGTGCCTCGCACCAGCTAGCGCAAGAGACCCAGTACTTC. It is translated as CASHQLAQETQYF.

This clone turned up a few times. The chain couples TRBV13 to TRBJ2-5; TRBD1 matches at 12 bases. With 8 bases clipped from V and 1 base from J, the junction kept 14 bases outside the gene matches. The CDR3 is 18 amino acids. The germline CDR1 and CDR2 sequences are PRHDT and FYEKMQ (reference sequence). The DNA for the CDR3 is TGTGCCAGCGATACGGGGACAGGGGGCCTTTTAAGCCAAGAGACCCAGTACTTC. It specifies CASDTGTGGLLSQETQYF.

The genes are TRBV5-6 and TRBJ1-1; possibly TRBD1 for D (6 bases). V was cut by 5 bases and J by 11 bases, with 13 bases left in between. The CDR3 is made up of 11 amino acids. The germline gives CDR1 SGHDT, CDR2 YYEEEE. Here the CDR3 DNA reads TGTGCCAGCAGTTCCGGACAGCGGGCTTTCTTT. It is translated as CASSSGQRAFF.

This sequence joins TRBV6-6 and TRBJ1-4; 9 bases are a match to TRBD1. The germline CDR1 and CDR2 sequences are MNHNY and SVGAGI (reference sequence). Losses at the gene ends were 1 base for V and 8 bases for J; bases not matched to a gene: 5. The CDR3 sequence is 15 residues long. Here the CDR3 DNA reads TGTGCCAGCAGTTACTTACAGGGGGCGCGGGAAAAACTGTTTTTT. This sequence encodes CASSYLQGAREKLFF.

The V call is TRBV6-1, the J call TRBJ2-7, with D unclear. Trimming left V 6 bases short and J 5 bases short, with 5 bases between. Germline V gene sequence: CDR1 MNHNS, CDR2 SASEGT. The CDR3 covers 10 residues. DNA for the CDR3: TGTGCCAGCAGACAAAACGAGCAGTACTTC. Amino acids: CASRQNEQYF.

The chain links TRBV6-5 to TRBJ1-5; D unresolved. CDR1 is MNHEY, CDR2 SVGAGI, per germline. V lost 6 bases, J lost 4 bases, and 16 bases lay in between. This CDR3 region has 15 residues. CDR3 bases: TGTGCCAGCAGCCCCTCAGGAGGAGGGAATCAGCCCCAGCATTTT. It yields the protein CASSPSGGGNQPQHF.

The chain recombines TRBV2 with TRBJ2-5; possible D gene TRBD1, 7 bases. The closer fit of TRBJ2-7 to the DNA end suggests the J call may be wrong. This CDR3 has 14 residues. CDR1 is SNHLY and CDR2 is FYNNEI in the germline V gene. This chain's CDR3 is CASSVPRGVDEQYF. The CDR3 DNA reads TGTGCCAGCAGTGTCCCCAGGGGGGTGGACGAGCAGTACTTC.

This clone occurred once. CDR3 residues: CASSQVGGLTRSSSYNEQFF. The CDR3 DNA reads as TGCGCCAGCAGCCAAGTCGGGGGACTGACAAGAAGTAGCTCCTACAATGAGCAGTTCTTC. This chain joins TRBV4-1 and TRBJ2-1; D perhaps matches TRBD2 (6 bases). Trimming removed 1 base at V and 0 bases at J, with 22 bases between. Germline assignment: CDR1 MGHRA and CDR2 YSYEKL. CDR3 length: 20 amino acids.

The chain carries TRBV7-6 and TRBJ1-2; 9 bases are a match to TRBD1. Trimming took 4 bases from V and 0 from J; bases not matched to a gene: 18. Germline lookup yields CDR1 SGHVS and CDR2 FNYEAQ. The CDR3 runs to 20 residues. CDR3 region: CASSSRDRAYRHRANYGYTF. CDR3 bases: TGTGCCAGCAGCTCGAGGGACAGGGCGTACCGTCATCGGGCTAACTATGGCTACACCTTC. Full variable domain (missing parts from reference TRBV7-6 and TRBJ1-2): GAGVSQSPRYKVTKRGQDVALRCDPISGHVSLYWYRQALGQGPEFLTYFNYEAQQDKSGLPNDRFSAERPEGSISTLTIQRTEQRDSAMYRCASSSRDRAYRHRANYGYTFGSGTRLTVV.

This clone was recorded only once. V gene TRBV11-3 combines with J gene TRBJ2-1, with 12 bases matching TRBD2. V shed 5 bases and J 0 bases; nucleotides not matched to a gene: 8. The CDR3 covers 18 residues. Germline CDR1 and CDR2: SGHNT and YENEEA. In DNA form, the CDR3 reads TGTGCCAGCAGCCCAACAGGACTAGCGGGACGCTCCTACAATGAGCAGTTCTTC. Encoded protein: CASSPTGLAGRSYNEQFF.

This clone was picked up a small number of times. The genes are TRBV7-2 and TRBJ2-7; 9 bases line up with TRBD2. The germline V gene encodes CDR1 SGHTA and CDR2 FQGNSA. The V segment lost 1 base and the J segment 5 bases; nucleotides outside the gene matches: 12. This CDR3 is built from 17 residues. The CDR3 DNA sequence: TGTGCCAGCAGCTTAGACCGAATGAAGACTAGCGGCCACGAGCAGTACTTC. It codes for CASSLDRMKTSGHEQYF. Using reference TRBV7-2 and TRBJ2-7 for the parts outside the CDR3, the full variable domain is GAGVSQSPSNKVTEKGKDVELRCDPISGHTALYWYRQSLGQGLEFLIYFQGNSAPDKSGLPSDRFSAERTGGSVSTLTIQRTQQEDSAVYLCASSLDRMKTSGHEQYFGPGTRLTVT.